The 13 T cell receptor beta chains below were found in one sample sequenced in a study of control samples from healthy donors and cancer patients. The table came from immunoSEQ multiplex PCR; TCRdb's copy has only in-frame clones and leaves some out. This sample yields about 150,000 clones, of which about 91% are seen a single time; around 2% belongs to the top ten. Sequencing used blood. The receptors derive from a middle-aged woman in good health.

The chain carries TRBV28 and TRBJ1-2; possibly TRBD1 for D (5 bases). From germline, CDR1 is MDHEN and CDR2 SYDVKM. The CDR3 length is 14 residues. The ends were cut back, 7 bases at V and 3 bases at J, with 15 bases in the middle. CDR3 in DNA: TGTGCCAGCACCCTCGTTGGGGGGGACTATGGCTACACCTTC. The encoded protein is CASTLVGGDYGYTF.

The CDR3 reads CASSSQGEDTIYF. Here the CDR3 DNA reads TGTGCCAGCAGCTCACAGGGGGAGGACACCATATATTTT. V usage is TRBV7-9 and J usage is TRBJ1-3, with 8 bases fitting TRBD1. CDR3 length: 13 residues. Trimming cost V 4 bases and J 8 bases; bases outside gene matches: 4. CDR1 SEHNR and CDR2 FQNEAQ come from the germline V gene (reference sequence). The full variable domain, its missing parts supplied by reference TRBV7-9 and TRBJ1-3, is DTGVSQNPRHKITKRGQNVTFRCDPISEHNRLYWYRQTLGQGPEFLTYFQNEAQLEKSRLLSDRFSAERPKGSFSTLEIQRTEQGDSAMYLCASSSQGEDTIYFGEGSWLTVV.

In DNA form, the CDR3 reads TGCGCCAGCACGGTTGGGACAGGTAACACTGAAGCTTTCTTT. Its protein product is CASTVGTGNTEAFF. V gene TRBV5-1 combines with J gene TRBJ1-1; TRBD1 agrees at 8 bases. The junction had 6 bases not matched to a gene; V was cut back by 6 bases and J by 2 bases. The CDR3 covers 14 residues. CDR1 and CDR2 from the germline V gene are SGHRS and YFSETQ. Complete variable domain (other parts from reference TRBV5-1 and TRBJ1-1): KAGVTQTPRYLIKTRGQQVTLSCSPISGHRSVSWYQQTPGQGLQFLFEYFSETQRNKGNFPGRFSGRQFSNSRSEMNVSTLELGDSALYLCASTVGTGNTEAFFGQGTRLTVV.

The CDR3 DNA sequence: TGTGCCAGCAGCTGGGGGACTAGGTTGGAGACCCAGTACTTC. Translated, it gives CASSWGTRLETQYF. The chain is built from TRBV7-8 and TRBJ2-5; 8 bases are a match to TRBD2. Germline trimming cut 4 bases from V and 5 bases from J; bases unmatched to any gene: 6. Germline loops: CDR1 SGHVS, CDR2 FQNEAQ. This CDR3 is 14 amino acids long.

The chain employs TRBV14 and TRBJ2-5, with 8 nucleotides matching TRBD1. The CDR3 consists of 15 residues. The V segment lost 5 bases and the J segment 1 base; nucleotides outside the gene matches: 6. Germline assignment: CDR1 SGHDN and CDR2 FVKESK. CDR3 in DNA: TGTGCCAGCAGCTTTCTCCAGGGGGCCCAAGAGACCCAGTACTTC. This codes for CASSFLQGAQETQYF.

The rearrangement joins TRBV4-1 to TRBJ1-2; D remains unclear. This CDR3 spans 15 amino acids. Germline V gives CDR1 MGHRA, CDR2 YSYEKL. V was cut by 0 bases and J by 1 base, with 9 bases left in between. CDR3 sequence reads: CASSQDETDNYGYTF. The CDR3 nucleotides are TGCGCCAGCAGCCAAGATGAGACGGATAACTATGGCTACACCTTC.

The gene calls are TRBV6-5 and TRBJ2-1, with 8 bases identical to TRBD1. The J segment lost 9 bases and the V segment lost 6 bases, leaving 13 bases of the junction unmatched. There are 15 residues in the CDR3. Germline values: CDR1 MNHEY, CDR2 SVGAGI. DNA for the CDR3: TGTGCCAGCAGGGATAGGACAGGGTTTTTTGGTGAGCAGTTCTTC. This sequence encodes CASRDRTGFFGEQFF.

This chain uses TRBV7-2 with TRBJ1-1; D gene unclear. CDR3 length equals 14 residues. Between the trimmed V and J ends, which lost 5 bases and 8 bases, there was a span of 18 bases. Germline CDR1 SGHTA, CDR2 FQGNSA. CDR3 sequence: CASSPSLVGREAFF. CDR3 DNA sequence: TGTGCCAGCAGCCCCAGTTTGGTGGGCCGGGAAGCTTTCTTT.

The chain recombines TRBV27 with TRBJ1-4, with D uncertain. Germline CDR1 and CDR2: MNHEY and SMNVEV (reference sequence). The CDR3 is 14 residues long. Trimming removed 5 bases at V and 7 bases at J, with 14 bases between. In nucleotides, the CDR3 is TGTGCCAGCAGTCCCGAGGATGAATCTGAAAAACTGTTTTTT. This codes for CASSPEDESEKLFF.

The rearrangement links TRBV19 to TRBJ1-5, with 7 bases identical to TRBD1. The CDR3 is 13 residues long. Trimming took 3 bases from V and 8 from J; bases not matched to a gene: 4. Germline V lookup: CDR1 LNHDA, CDR2 SQIVND (reference sequence). The CDR3 loop is CASSIDREEPQHF. The CDR3 nucleotides read TGTGCCAGTAGTATCGACAGGGAGGAGCCCCAGCATTTT. Combining the CDR3 with reference TRBV19 and TRBJ1-5 gives the whole variable domain DGGITQSPKYLFRKEGQNVTLSCEQNLNHDAMYWYRQDPGQGLRLIYYSQIVNDFQKGDIAEGYSVSREKKESFPLTVTSAQKNPTAFYLCASSIDREEPQHFGDGTRLSIL.

This chain links TRBV30 with TRBJ1-2; D gene uncertain. V lost 0 bases and J 8 bases, leaving 16 bases between the germline ends. Germline V gene data show CDR1 as GTSNPN and CDR2 as SVGIG (reference sequence). This CDR3 is 14 amino acids long. CDR3 nucleotide sequence: TGTGCCTGGAGTGTACCCCAGGACCCATCAGGCTACACCTTC. It is translated as CAWSVPQDPSGYTF.

This rearrangement joins TRBV7-9 to TRBJ1-3; D is perhaps TRBD1 (6 bases). This CDR3 is 19 amino acids long. V shed 1 base and J shed 0 bases, with 19 bases lying between them. Germline V lookup: CDR1 SEHNR, CDR2 FQNEAQ (reference sequence). In nucleotides, the CDR3 is TGTGCCAGCAGCTTAGAAGTTATGGACAGTGGGTTCTCTGGAAACACCATATATTTT. Translating gives CASSLEVMDSGFSGNTIYF.

The chain carries TRBV18 and TRBJ2-7; D gene ambiguous. CDR1 KGHSH and CDR2 LQKENI come from the germline V gene. The CDR3 runs 13 residues. Trimming took 2 bases from V and 6 from J, leaving 11 bases between them. The CDR3 nucleotides read TGTGCCAGCTCACCAGGACGGATCCGCGAGCAGTACTTC. Amino acids: CASSPGRIREQYF. Full variable domain (remainder filled in from reference TRBV18 and TRBJ2-7): NAGVMQNPRHLVRRRGQEARLRCSPMKGHSHVYWYRQLPEEGLKFMVYLQKENIIDESGMPKERFSAEFPKEGPSILRIQQVVRGDSAAYFCASSPGRIREQYFGPGTRLTVT.